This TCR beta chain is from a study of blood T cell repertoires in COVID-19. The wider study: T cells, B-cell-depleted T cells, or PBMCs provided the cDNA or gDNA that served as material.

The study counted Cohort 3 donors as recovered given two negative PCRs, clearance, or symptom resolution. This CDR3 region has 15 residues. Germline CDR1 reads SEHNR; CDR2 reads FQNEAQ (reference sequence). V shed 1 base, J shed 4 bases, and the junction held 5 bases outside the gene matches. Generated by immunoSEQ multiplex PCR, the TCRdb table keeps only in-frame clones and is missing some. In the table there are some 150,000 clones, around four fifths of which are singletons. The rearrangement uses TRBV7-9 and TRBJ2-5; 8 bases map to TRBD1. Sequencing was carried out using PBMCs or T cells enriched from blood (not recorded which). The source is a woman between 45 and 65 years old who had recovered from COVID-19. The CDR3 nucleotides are TGTGCCAGCAGCTTAGGCCAGGGGGCACTAGAGACCCAGTACTTC. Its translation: CASSLGQGALETQYF.